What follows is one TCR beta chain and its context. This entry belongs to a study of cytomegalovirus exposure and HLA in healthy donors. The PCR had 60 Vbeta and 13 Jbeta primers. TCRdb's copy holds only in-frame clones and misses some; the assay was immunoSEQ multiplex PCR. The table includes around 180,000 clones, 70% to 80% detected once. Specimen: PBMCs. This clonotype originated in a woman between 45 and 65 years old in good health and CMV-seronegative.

The CDR3 region is CASSATRNYGYTF. The DNA of the CDR3 is TGTGCCAGCAGTGCAACGCGGAACTATGGCTACACCTTC. The J gene is TRBJ1-2, the V gene TRBV6-5, with D unclear. V was pared by 5 bases and J by 2 bases, with 9 bases between. CDR1 and CDR2 from the germline V gene are MNHEY and SVGAGI. The CDR3 runs to 13 residues.